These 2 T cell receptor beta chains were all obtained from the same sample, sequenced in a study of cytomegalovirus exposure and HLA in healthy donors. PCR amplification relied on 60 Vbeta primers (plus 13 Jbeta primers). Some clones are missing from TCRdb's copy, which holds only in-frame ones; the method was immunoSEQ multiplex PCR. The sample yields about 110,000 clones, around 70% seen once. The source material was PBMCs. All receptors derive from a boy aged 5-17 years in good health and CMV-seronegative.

The CDR3 loop is CASSEGDRSYNEQFF. DNA for the CDR3: TGTGCCAGCAGTGAAGGGGACAGGTCCTACAATGAGCAGTTCTTC. V and J are TRBV6-1 and TRBJ2-1, with TRBD1 identical over 8 bases. The CDR3 spans 15 residues. V gave up 1 base and J gave up 1 base; unmatched junction bases: 0. Germline V gene sequence: CDR1 MNHNS, CDR2 SASEGT.

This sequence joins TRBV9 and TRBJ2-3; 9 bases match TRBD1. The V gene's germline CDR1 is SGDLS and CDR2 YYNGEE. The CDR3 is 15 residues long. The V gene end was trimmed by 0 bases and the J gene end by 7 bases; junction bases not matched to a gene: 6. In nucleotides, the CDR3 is TGTGCCAGCAGCGTAGAGGGACAGGGATCAAATACGCAGTATTTT. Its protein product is CASSVEGQGSNTQYF.